This T cell receptor (beta chain) was recovered during a study of blood T cell repertoires in COVID-19. Study context: Samples of COVID-19 (acute and convalescent) were obtained from the United States, Italy and Spain. T cells, B-cell-depleted T cells, or PBMCs provided the cDNA or gDNA that served as material.

Authors' processing steps: Estimates of nucleated cell counts were drawn from the amplification of reference gene primers. Only in-frame clones appear in the TCRdb table, and some are missing; sequencing was by immunoSEQ multiplex PCR. The V and J calls and clone size come from that table; D and trimming were worked out from the DNA. The sample contains 150,000 or so clones, 65% to 90% of which appear only once. The V gene's germline CDR1 is SGHRS and CDR2 YFSETQ. The CDR3 is made up of 14 amino acids. With 6 bases clipped from V and 5 bases from J, the junction kept 6 bases outside the gene matches.

This clonotype was obtained from a man in his fifties or sixties with acute or convalescent COVID-19. Sequencing input: peripheral blood. The chain links TRBV5-1 to TRBJ2-5, with TRBD1 matching 11 bases. The CDR3: CASTGQGAWETQYF. CDR3 sequence (DNA): TGCGCCAGCACCGGACAGGGGGCGTGGGAGACCCAGTACTTC.